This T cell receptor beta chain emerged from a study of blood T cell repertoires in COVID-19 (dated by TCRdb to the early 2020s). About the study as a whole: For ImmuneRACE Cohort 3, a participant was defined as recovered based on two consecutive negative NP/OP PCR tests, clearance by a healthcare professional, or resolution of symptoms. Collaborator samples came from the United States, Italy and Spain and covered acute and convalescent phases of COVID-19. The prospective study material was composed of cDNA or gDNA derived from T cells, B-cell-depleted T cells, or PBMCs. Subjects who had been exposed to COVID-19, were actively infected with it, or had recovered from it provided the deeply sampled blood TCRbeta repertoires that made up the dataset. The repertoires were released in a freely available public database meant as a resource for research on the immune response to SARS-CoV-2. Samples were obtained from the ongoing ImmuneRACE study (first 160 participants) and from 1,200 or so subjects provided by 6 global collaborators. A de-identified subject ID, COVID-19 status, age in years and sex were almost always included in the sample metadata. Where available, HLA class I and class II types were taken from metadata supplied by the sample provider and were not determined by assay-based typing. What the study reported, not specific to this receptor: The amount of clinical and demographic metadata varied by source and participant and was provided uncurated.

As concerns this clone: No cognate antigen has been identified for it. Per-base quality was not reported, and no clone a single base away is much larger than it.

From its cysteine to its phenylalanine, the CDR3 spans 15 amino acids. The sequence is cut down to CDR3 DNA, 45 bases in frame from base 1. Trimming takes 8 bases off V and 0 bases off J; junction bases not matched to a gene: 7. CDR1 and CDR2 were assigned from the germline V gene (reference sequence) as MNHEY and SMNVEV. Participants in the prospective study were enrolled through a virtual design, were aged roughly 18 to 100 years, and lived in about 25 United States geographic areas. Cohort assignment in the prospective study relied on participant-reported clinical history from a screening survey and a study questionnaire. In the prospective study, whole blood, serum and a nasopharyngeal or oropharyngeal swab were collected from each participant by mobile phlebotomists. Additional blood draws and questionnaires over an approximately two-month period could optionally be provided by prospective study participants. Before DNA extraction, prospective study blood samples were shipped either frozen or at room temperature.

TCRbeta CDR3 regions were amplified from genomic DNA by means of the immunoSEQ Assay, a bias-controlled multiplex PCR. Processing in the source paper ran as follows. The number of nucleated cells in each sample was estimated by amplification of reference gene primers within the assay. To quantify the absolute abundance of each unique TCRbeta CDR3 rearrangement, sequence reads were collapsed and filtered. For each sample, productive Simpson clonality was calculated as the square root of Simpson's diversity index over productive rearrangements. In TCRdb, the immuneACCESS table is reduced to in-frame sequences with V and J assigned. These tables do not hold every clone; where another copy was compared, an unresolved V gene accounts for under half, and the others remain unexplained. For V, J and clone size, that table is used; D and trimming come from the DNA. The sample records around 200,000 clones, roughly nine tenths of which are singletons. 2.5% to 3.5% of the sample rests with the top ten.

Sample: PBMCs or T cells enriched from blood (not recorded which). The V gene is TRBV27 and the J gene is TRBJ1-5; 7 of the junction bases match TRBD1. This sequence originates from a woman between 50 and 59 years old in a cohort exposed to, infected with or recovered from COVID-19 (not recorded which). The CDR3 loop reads CASGETGYSNQPQHF. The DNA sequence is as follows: TGTGCCAGCGGCGAGACAGGGTATAGCAATCAGCCCCAGCATTTT.